A selection of T cell receptor beta chains follows, all from one sample in a study of OX40 agonist ivuxolimab in advanced cancers. Repertoires were generated with immunoSEQ multiplex PCR, while TCRdb's copy carries only in-frame clones and drops some. The repertoire holds about 81,000 clones, with about 80% as singletons. Source: CD4+ or CD8+ T cells sorted from blood, taken in a trial of the OX40 agonist ivuxolimab. These receptors all stem from an adult with an advanced solid tumor such as melanoma, head and neck, liver or kidney cancer. Each CDR3 is given with its conserved first and last residue. A D gene is named only where the DNA matches it firmly. Clone size appears in some rows only: once, few, many, or a class for an expanded clone.

>NA|TRBV27|NA|TRBJ1-1
CASSPKKQTGNTEAFF
TGTGCCAGCAGTCCCAAGAAACAGACAGGAAACACTGAAGCTTTCTTT
>NA|TRBV19|NA|TRBJ1-5
CASSGAANQPQHF
TGTGCCAGTAGTGGCGCGGCCAATCAGCCCCAGCATTTT
>NA|TRBV18|NA|TRBJ2-7
CASSLSAATANEQYF
TGTGCCAGCTCACTTTCCGCCGCGACCGCCAACGAGCAGTACTTC
>NA|TRBV7-6|few|TRBJ1-5
CASSLAGQPQHF
TGTGCCAGCAGCTTAGCTGGGCAGCCCCAGCATTTT
>NA|TRBV5-4|NA|TRBJ2-7
CASSLWPVEQYF
TGTGCCAGCAGCTTGTGGCCGGTCGAGCAGTACTTC
>NA|TRBV28|NA|TRBJ1-3
CASTPSRAHTIYF
TGTGCCAGCACTCCCTCACGGGCTCACACCATATATTTT
>NA|TRBV28|NA|TRBJ2-5
CASSIHGRGGETQYF
TGTGCCAGCAGTATCCACGGACGGGGAGGCGAGACCCAGTACTTC
>TRBD2|TRBV7-2|NA|TRBJ2-3
CASSLKRGGRLSTDTQYF
TGTGCCAGCAGCTTAAAGCGGGGGGGCCGCCTTAGCACAGATACGCAGTATTTT
>TRBD1|TRBV28|NA|TRBJ2-5
CASRQGPGETQYF
TGTGCCAGCCGACAGGGACCGGGAGAGACCCAGTACTTC
>TRBD1|TRBV28|NA|TRBJ1-2
CASSPRTGVYSGGYTF
TGTGCCAGCAGTCCACGGACAGGCGTCTATTCGGGTGGCTACACCTTC
>NA|TRBV18|NA|TRBJ1-4
CASSRGNNEKLFF
TGTGCCAGCTCACGGGGGAATAATGAAAAACTGTTTTTT
>NA|TRBV5-1|NA|TRBJ2-3
CASSLVGGLADTQYF
TGCGCCAGCAGCTTGGTGGGCGGGCTAGCAGATACGCAGTATTTT
>TRBD1|TRBV7-9|NA|TRBJ1-2
CASSLGTGVVDGYTF
TGTGCCAGCAGCTTGGGGACAGGAGTCGTGGATGGCTACACCTTC
>TRBD2|TRBV6-1|NA|TRBJ2-2
CASSARTSGGAGSGELFF
TGTGCCAGCAGTGCTCGGACTAGCGGGGGGGCCGGTTCCGGGGAGCTGTTTTTT
>NA|TRBV6-4|NA|TRBJ2-1
CASSDKSGFFREQFF
TGTGCCAGCAGTGACAAGAGCGGGTTTTTTCGGGAGCAGTTCTTC
>NA|TRBV9|NA|TRBJ2-1
CASSVSPMGYNEQFF
TGTGCCAGCAGCGTATCTCCGATGGGATACAATGAGCAGTTCTTC
>NA|TRBV28|NA|TRBJ1-1
CASRIDRGGNTEAFF
TGTGCCAGCAGGATCGATCGGGGGGGGAACACTGAAGCTTTCTTT
>NA|TRBV4-1|NA|TRBJ1-5
CASSQGGRGANQPQHF
TGCGCCAGCAGCCAAGGCGGCCGGGGGGCCAATCAGCCCCAGCATTTT
>NA|TRBV9|NA|TRBJ2-5
CASSVEGGVQETQYF
TGTGCCAGCAGCGTAGAGGGAGGAGTGCAAGAGACCCAGTACTTC
>NA|TRBV5-1|NA|TRBJ2-6
CASSPESSGANVLTF
TGCGCCAGCAGCCCAGAGTCCTCTGGGGCCAACGTCCTGACTTTC
>TRBD1|TRBV27|NA|TRBJ2-7
CASSLAVAGGTYEQYF
TGTGCCAGCAGTTTAGCAGTCGCAGGGGGCACCTACGAGCAGTACTTC
>TRBD2|TRBV25-1|NA|TRBJ2-3
CASSATSGTSTDTQYF
TGTGCCAGCAGTGCGACTAGCGGGACTAGCACAGATACGCAGTATTTT
>NA|TRBV7-8|NA|TRBJ2-5
CASSARWLQETQYF
TGTGCCAGCAGCGCCAGATGGCTGCAGGAGACCCAGTACTTC
>NA|TRBV7-2|NA|TRBJ2-3
CASSYLRTDTQYF
TGTGCCAGCAGCTACCTGAGGACAGATACGCAGTATTTT
>TRBD2|TRBV2|NA|TRBJ2-5
CASSESVTSPIRETQYF
TGTGCCAGCAGTGAATCAGTGACTAGCCCCATCAGAGAGACCCAGTACTTC
>TRBD1|TRBV28|NA|TRBJ2-7
CASSRTWDRGSNEQYF
TGTGCCAGCAGCCGCACATGGGACAGGGGCTCTAACGAGCAGTACTTC
>TRBD1|TRBV18|NA|TRBJ1-5
CASSPGTGEIQPQHF
TGTGCCAGCTCACCAGGGACAGGGGAGATTCAGCCCCAGCATTTT
>NA|TRBV15|NA|TRBJ2-2
CATSRDFPGSYTGELFF
TGTGCCACCAGCAGAGATTTTCCTGGGTCGTACACCGGGGAGCTGTTTTTT
>NA|TRBV6-6|few|TRBJ1-2
CASSYGRSYTF
TGTGCCAGCAGTTACGGACGGAGCTACACCTTC
>NA|TRBV7-2|NA|TRBJ2-1
CASSLESLSYRSEHEQFF
TGTGCCAGCAGCTTAGAGTCATTATCTTATAGGTCCGAGCATGAGCAGTTCTTC
>TRBD2|TRBV6-6|once|TRBJ2-5
CASRRGGPRETQYF
TGTGCCAGCAGGCGCGGGGGACCCAGGGAGACCCAGTACTTC
>TRBD2|TRBV2|once|TRBJ2-5
CASSDGAGRGETQYF
TGTGCCAGCAGTGATGGTGCAGGGAGGGGAGAGACCCAGTACTTC
>TRBD1|TRBV7-9|NA|TRBJ2-5
CASSPGQDQETQYF
TGTGCCAGCAGCCCCGGACAGGACCAAGAGACCCAGTACTTC
>TRBD2|TRBV28|NA|TRBJ2-1
CASRLAGAIGNEQFF
TGTGCCAGCAGACTAGCGGGAGCTATAGGAAATGAGCAGTTCTTC
>TRBD1|TRBV27|NA|TRBJ1-2
CASSLGQPYGYTF
TGTGCCAGCAGTTTGGGACAGCCCTATGGCTACACCTTC
>TRBD1|TRBV7-2|once|TRBJ2-1
CASSFLTGRGLYNEQFF
TGTGCCAGCAGCTTTCTGACCGGCAGGGGGCTGTATAATGAGCAGTTCTTC
>TRBD2|TRBV28|once|TRBJ2-3
CASSFWGTSGRAGLVTDTQYF
TGTGCCAGCAGTTTCTGGGGGACTAGCGGGAGGGCCGGTCTTGTCACAGATACGCAGTATTTT
>NA|TRBV6-5|few|TRBJ1-2
CASRAGGAETSGYTF
TGTGCCAGCAGGGCGGGGGGCGCCGAGACCAGTGGCTACACCTTC
>TRBD2|TRBV14|NA|TRBJ2-1
CASSQDFLAVSSYNEQFF
TGTGCCAGCAGCCAAGATTTCCTAGCGGTAAGCTCCTACAATGAGCAGTTCTTC
>NA|TRBV2|NA|TRBJ1-2
CAPGVGGYTF
TGTGCCCCCGGGGTTGGTGGCTACACCTTC
>TRBD2|TRBV28|NA|TRBJ2-1
CASSLTSGRPQSSYNEQFF
TGTGCCAGCAGTTTAACCAGCGGGAGACCCCAATCCTCCTACAATGAGCAGTTCTTC
>TRBD1|TRBV29-1|NA|TRBJ1-1
CSAGQTDTEAFF
TGCAGCGCGGGACAGACTGACACTGAAGCTTTCTTT
>TRBD2|TRBV27|NA|TRBJ2-3
CASRSGLVSDTQYF
TGTGCCAGCAGGTCGGGACTAGTCTCAGATACGCAGTATTTT
>NA|TRBV5-6|NA|TRBJ1-1
CASSLAHGTEAFF
TGTGCCAGCAGCTTGGCCCACGGGACTGAAGCTTTCTTT
>NA|TRBV30|NA|TRBJ1-1
CAWRNQGNTEAFF
TGTGCCTGGAGGAACCAGGGGAACACTGAAGCTTTCTTT
>NA|TRBV19|NA|TRBJ1-1
CASSMFRLGGAGNTEAFF
TGTGCCAGTAGTATGTTTCGGTTGGGGGGCGCAGGGAACACTGAAGCTTTCTTT
>NA|TRBV4-3|NA|TRBJ1-2
CASSQDRFPSYGYTF
TGCGCCAGCAGCCAAGATCGATTCCCCTCCTATGGCTACACCTTC
>TRBD2|TRBV15|NA|TRBJ2-3
CATSRDGTLAGGRDTQYF
TGTGCCACCAGCAGAGATGGAACCCTAGCGGGAGGCCGAGATACGCAGTATTTT
>TRBD2|TRBV2|NA|TRBJ2-7
CASGTGTSGTFSSYEQYF
TGTGCCAGCGGGACCGGGACTAGCGGTACGTTTAGCTCCTACGAGCAGTACTTC
>NA|TRBV9|NA|TRBJ1-2
CASSAIISGAGGYTF
TGTGCCAGCAGCGCAATAATTTCCGGGGCGGGAGGCTACACCTTC
>NA|TRBV6-5|NA|TRBJ2-2
CASSYGGAVAGELFF
TGTGCCAGCAGCTATGGGGGGGCGGTAGCCGGGGAGCTGTTTTTT